The T cell receptor (beta chain) under discussion was sequenced for a study of T cell repertoires in cytomegalovirus infection. Findings of the study overall: CMV-specific HLA-C-restricted TCR beta clonotypes dominated the ex vivo response. Accumulated public TCR beta family frequency recognized individuals carrying CMV together with the relevant HLA.

One entry per CDR3 protein, called by TCRdb with MiXCR from the reads. Of fewer than 550,000 distinct CDR3 sequences in the sample, approximately 32% were seen once. Comments on this clonotype: Antigen: not known.

CDR3 length equals 16 residues. Germline CDR1 is SGHVS and CDR2 is FNYEAQ. Deletions cut 1 base from V and 4 bases from J, with 16 bases between. This sequence was found in a human donor in good health (CMV status not recorded). Some clones in this sample may be carry-over from other donors' samples. Sequencing was performed on PBMCs. This chain connects TRBV7-6 to TRBJ1-2; D is ambiguous. This CDR3 reads CASSLGGDMEIYGYTF. CDR3 DNA sequence: TGTGCCAGCAGCTTAGGAGGAGACATGGAGATCTATGGCTACACCTTC.